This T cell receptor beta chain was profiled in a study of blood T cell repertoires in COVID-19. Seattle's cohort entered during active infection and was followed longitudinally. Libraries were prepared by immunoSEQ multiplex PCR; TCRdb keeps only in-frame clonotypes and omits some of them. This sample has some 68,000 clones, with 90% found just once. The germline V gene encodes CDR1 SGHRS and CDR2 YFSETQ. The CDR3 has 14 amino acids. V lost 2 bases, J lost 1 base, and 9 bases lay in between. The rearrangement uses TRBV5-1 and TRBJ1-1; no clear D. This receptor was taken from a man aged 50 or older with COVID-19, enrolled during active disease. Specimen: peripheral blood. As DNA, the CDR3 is TGCGCCAGCAGCTTTGACGAGGGGAACACTGAAGCTTTCTTT. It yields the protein CASSFDEGNTEAFF.